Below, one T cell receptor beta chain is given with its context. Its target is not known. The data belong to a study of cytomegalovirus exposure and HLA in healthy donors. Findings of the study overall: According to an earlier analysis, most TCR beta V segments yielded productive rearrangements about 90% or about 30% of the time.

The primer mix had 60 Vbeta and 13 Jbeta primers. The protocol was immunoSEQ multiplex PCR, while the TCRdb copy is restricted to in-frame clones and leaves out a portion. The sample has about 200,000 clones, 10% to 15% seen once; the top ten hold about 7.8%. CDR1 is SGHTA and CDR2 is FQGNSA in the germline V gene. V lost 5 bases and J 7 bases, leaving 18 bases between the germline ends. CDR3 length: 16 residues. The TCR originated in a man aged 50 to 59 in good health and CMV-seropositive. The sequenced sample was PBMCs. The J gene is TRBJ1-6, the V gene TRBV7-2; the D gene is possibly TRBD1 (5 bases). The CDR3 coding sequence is TGTGCCAGCAGCAAATCCCCCGGGGCGGGGAATTCACCCCTCCACTTT. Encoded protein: CASSKSPGAGNSPLHF.